Listed here are 13 T cell receptor beta chains from one sample, sequenced in a study of vaccination effects on CD4 cells after COVID-19. These TCRs are of unknown antigen specificity. The assay was immunoSEQ multiplex PCR, and TCRdb's table has in-frame clones only and misses some. The sample lists tens of thousands of clones; approximately 79% were seen once. ViraFEST used viral peptide pools to expand antigen-specific CD4+ T cells before sequencing. A 10-day culture period preceded the isolation of CD4+ T cells. The person acquired a PCR-confirmed SARS-CoV-2 infection between March and December 2020. The starting material was CD4+ T cells from PBMCs cultured with SARS-CoV-2 spike peptides, obtained before COVID-19 vaccination. The receptors originated from a human donor who had a prior SARS-CoV-2 infection.

This clone was observed once. The chain recombines TRBV27 with TRBJ2-2; 7 positions match TRBD2. The CDR3 sequence is 15 residues long. Germline lookup yields CDR1 MNHEY and CDR2 SMNVEV (reference sequence). V trimming: 5 bases; J trimming: 6 bases; junction bases outside the gene matches: 9. The CDR3, as DNA: TGTGCCAGCAGTGCCGCTACCCGGGAGGCCGGGGAGCTGTTTTTT. Protein sequence: CASSAATREAGELFF.

The V gene is TRBV3-1 (or the pseudogene TRBV3-2), the J gene TRBJ2-1; D remains ambiguous. V shed 1 base and J shed 12 bases, with 13 bases lying between them. CDR3 length: 13 residues. CDR1 is LGHDT, CDR2 YNNKEL, per germline (reference sequence). The CDR3 DNA reads TGTGCCAGCAGCCAAGTCGTCCAGTCGACGCAGTTCTTC. Translating gives CASSQVVQSTQFF.

The chain links TRBV2 to TRBJ2-1; TRBD1 is a possible D gene (5 bases). Germline CDR1 and CDR2: SNHLY and FYNNEI. This CDR3 region has 14 residues. V lost 6 bases to trimming and J lost 5 bases, with 14 bases between them. The CDR3 nucleotides are TGTGCCAGCAGCATCGACAGACCCAACAATGAGCAGTTCTTC. The encoded protein is CASSIDRPNNEQFF. Full variable domain (rest looked up from reference TRBV2 and TRBJ2-1): EPEVTQTPSHQVTQMGQEVILRCVPISNHLYFYWYRQILGQKVEFLVSFYNNEISEKSEIFDDQFSVERPDGSNFTLKIRSTKLEDSAMYFCASSIDRPNNEQFFGPGTRLTVL.

This sequence joins TRBV29-1 and TRBJ2-1; TRBD1 matches at 9 bases. The CDR3 consists of 12 residues. The germline gives CDR1 SQVTM, CDR2 ANQGSEA. J gave up 7 bases and V 7 bases, and 5 bases lay outside the gene matches. CDR3 sequence (DNA): TGCAGCGCAGACAGGGGGTTAAATGAGCAGTTCTTC. Translating gives CSADRGLNEQFF.

This clone was recorded a few times. The J gene is TRBJ1-4, the V gene TRBV2; 10 bases are a match to TRBD1. The CDR3 sequence is 14 residues long. Germline CDR1 is SNHLY and CDR2 is FYNNEI. Trimming at V came to 6 bases and at J to 8 bases, leaving 6 bases not matched to a gene. The CDR3 protein is CASSVDRGREKLFF. Here the CDR3 DNA reads TGTGCCAGCAGCGTAGACAGGGGGCGGGAAAAACTGTTTTTT.

The chain couples TRBV19 to TRBJ2-5; D may match TRBD1 or TRBD2 (5 bases each). Germline CDR1 reads LNHDA; CDR2 reads SQIVND (reference sequence). The CDR3 consists of 17 residues. V was pared by 6 bases and J by 2 bases, with 22 bases between. The CDR3, as DNA: TGTGCCAGTAGAAAAACGGGGCTAGCCCGCACACAAGAGACCCAGTACTTC. Translating it yields CASRKTGLARTQETQYF. The variable domain in full, completed from reference TRBV19 and TRBJ2-5, reads DGGITQSPKYLFRKEGQNVTLSCEQNLNHDAMYWYRQDPGQGLRLIYYSQIVNDFQKGDIAEGYSVSREKKESFPLTVTSAQKNPTAFYLCASRKTGLARTQETQYFGPGTRLLVL.

This clone was seen a few times. The V and J genes are TRBV4-2 and TRBJ2-7; the match to TRBD2 covers 11 bases. Germline CDR1 reads LGHNA; CDR2 reads YNFKEQ. There are 15 residues in the CDR3. Trimming cost V 3 bases and J 0 bases; bases outside gene matches: 1. In DNA form, the CDR3 reads TGTGCCAGCAGCCAGGGACTAGCGGACTCCTACGAGCAGTACTTC. Translation gives CASSQGLADSYEQYF.

J is TRBJ2-1 and V is TRBV29-1; TRBD2 matches at 9 bases. This CDR3 has 16 amino acids. Trimming removed 3 bases from V and 4 bases from J; junction bases left unmatched: 10. Germline lookup yields CDR1 SQVTM and CDR2 ANQGSEA. The CDR3 is CSVEGGASGTYNEQFF. The DNA of the CDR3 is TGCAGCGTTGAGGGGGGGGCTAGCGGGACTTACAATGAGCAGTTCTTC.

The rearrangement links TRBV2 to TRBJ1-4; D is perhaps TRBD1 (5 bases). CDR1 is SNHLY and CDR2 is FYNNEI in the germline V gene. Trimming took off 7 bases at V and 5 bases at J, with 11 bases between the two ends. The CDR3 has 13 amino acids. The DNA for the CDR3 is TGTGCCAGCAAGAGGACACCCAATGAAAAACTGTTTTTT. Amino acids: CASKRTPNEKLFF.

The chain employs TRBV27 and TRBJ1-6, with D possibly TRBD1 on 6 matching bases. The V and J ends lost 6 bases and 7 bases respectively, with 13 bases between them. Germline-derived CDR1 and CDR2 are MNHEY and SMNVEV (reference sequence). This CDR3 contains 14 residues. The CDR3 loop is CASSRKGGNSPLHF. CDR3 bases: TGTGCCAGCAGCCGCAAGGGGGGGAATTCACCCCTCCACTTT.

V usage is TRBV5-4 and J usage is TRBJ2-7, with D hard to call. Trimming shortened V by 0 bases and J by 4 bases, and 8 bases separated the two germline ends. Germline CDR1 reads SGHNT; CDR2 reads YYREEE (reference sequence). The CDR3 covers 13 residues. CDR3 sequence reads: CASSLAGKYEQYF. The CDR3 nucleotides read TGTGCCAGCAGCTTGGCGGGCAAATACGAGCAGTACTTC.

The chain's CDR3 is CASSLPSGRPYYEQYF. DNA for the CDR3: TGTGCCAGCAGCTTACCTAGCGGGAGGCCTTACTACGAGCAGTACTTC. V gene TRBV7-2 combines with J gene TRBJ2-7, with TRBD2 matching over 11 bases. The trim removed 2 bases at V and 3 bases at J, leaving 6 bases unmatched. Looked up from germline, CDR1 is SGHTA and CDR2 is FQGNSA. This CDR3 contains 16 residues.

This clone appeared a few times. The chain has TRBV4-1 and TRBJ1-2; 11 bases align to TRBD1. Germline values: CDR1 MGHRA, CDR2 YSYEKL. V lost 0 bases and J lost 7; bases outside the gene matches: 10. This CDR3 region has 17 residues. The CDR3 nucleotides read TGCGCCAGCAGCCAAGATCGAGGGACAGGGGGTGCCGGTGGCTACACCTTC. Its translation is CASSQDRGTGGAGGYTF.